This T cell receptor beta chain came from a study of cytomegalovirus exposure and HLA in healthy donors. 13 Jbeta primers and 60 Vbeta primers were used for the PCR. The protocol was immunoSEQ multiplex PCR, while the TCRdb copy is restricted to in-frame clones and leaves out a portion. The data contain around 150,000 clones, 75% to 80% of them singletons. Germline CDR1 SQVTM, CDR2 ANQGSEA. The V and J ends lost 5 bases and 8 bases respectively, with 9 bases between them. This CDR3 has 11 residues. Sequencing was done on a sample of PBMCs. This sequence joins TRBV29-1 and TRBJ1-4, with unresolved D. The receptor's source is a woman aged 50 to 65 in good health and CMV-seropositive. The CDR3 loop reads CSVHFGEKLFF. CDR3 nucleotide sequence: TGCAGCGTTCATTTCGGGGAAAAACTGTTTTTT.